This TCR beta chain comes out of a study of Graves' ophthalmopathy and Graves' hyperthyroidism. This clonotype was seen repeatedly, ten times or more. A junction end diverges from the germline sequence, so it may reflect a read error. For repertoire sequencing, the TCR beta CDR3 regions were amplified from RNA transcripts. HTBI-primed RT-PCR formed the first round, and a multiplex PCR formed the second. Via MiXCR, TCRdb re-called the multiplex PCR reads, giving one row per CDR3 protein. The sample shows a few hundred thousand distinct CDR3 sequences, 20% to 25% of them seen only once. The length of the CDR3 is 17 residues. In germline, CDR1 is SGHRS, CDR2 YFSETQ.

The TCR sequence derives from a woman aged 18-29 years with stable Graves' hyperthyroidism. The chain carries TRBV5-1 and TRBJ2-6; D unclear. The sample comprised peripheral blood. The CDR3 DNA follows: TGCGCCAACAGCTTCGATTTCGTCGGCTCTGGGGCCAACGTCCTGACTTTC. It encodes CANSFDFVGSGANVLTF.